This T cell receptor beta chain was sequenced for a study of blood T cell repertoires in COVID-19. As for the study in general: In each case, the material was cDNA or gDNA derived from T cells, B-cell-depleted T cells, or PBMCs.

This CDR3 is built from 22 residues. Sequenced by immunoSEQ multiplex PCR; TCRdb stores in-frame clones only, minus some. The sample yields some 280,000 clones, around 85% seen once. Source material: peripheral blood. The clonotype was recovered from a woman in her fifties or sixties with active or convalescent COVID-19. The chain carries TRBV21-1 and TRBJ2-7; TRBD2 is the table's D call, not checked against the DNA. TRBV21-1 is a pseudogene. The CDR3: CASSNRETTGLAGAAPPDEQYF. In DNA form, the CDR3 reads TGTGCCAGCAGCAATCGGGAGACGACGGGACTAGCGGGAGCCGCCCCCCCGGACGAGCAGTACTTC.